This T cell receptor (beta chain) was recorded in a study of blood T cells in healthy people across ages. The length of the CDR3 is 16 residues. Germline V CDR1 and CDR2: MGHRA, YSYEKL. V lost 4 bases to trimming and J lost 2 bases; unmatched junction nucleotides: 7. Through a sample-barcoded 5' primer and a J-beta primer mix, a second PCR was run for roughly 7 to 11 cycles. A template-switch adaptor that had 12 random nucleotides put a tag on each cDNA molecule. TCRdb called the 5' RACE reads again in MiXCR, with one record for every CDR3 protein. This table has about 800,000 distinct CDR3 sequences, around 25% appearing once. This clonotype was observed a handful of times. This sample was also put to use in a study of T cells of mothers and their children. This second study says: A few healthy Caucasian mothers, along with their six children, were the donors. Related mother and child pairs showed slightly greater overlap (not significant) than unrelated pairs did.

The genes are TRBV4-1 and TRBJ2-5, with 10 bases fitting TRBD2. The sequence came from a boy aged 5 to 17 in good health. Sequencing was performed on blood. CDR3 region: CASSLLAGGEQETQYF. CDR3 nucleotide sequence: TGCGCCAGCAGCCTTTTAGCGGGGGGAGAACAAGAGACCCAGTACTTC.